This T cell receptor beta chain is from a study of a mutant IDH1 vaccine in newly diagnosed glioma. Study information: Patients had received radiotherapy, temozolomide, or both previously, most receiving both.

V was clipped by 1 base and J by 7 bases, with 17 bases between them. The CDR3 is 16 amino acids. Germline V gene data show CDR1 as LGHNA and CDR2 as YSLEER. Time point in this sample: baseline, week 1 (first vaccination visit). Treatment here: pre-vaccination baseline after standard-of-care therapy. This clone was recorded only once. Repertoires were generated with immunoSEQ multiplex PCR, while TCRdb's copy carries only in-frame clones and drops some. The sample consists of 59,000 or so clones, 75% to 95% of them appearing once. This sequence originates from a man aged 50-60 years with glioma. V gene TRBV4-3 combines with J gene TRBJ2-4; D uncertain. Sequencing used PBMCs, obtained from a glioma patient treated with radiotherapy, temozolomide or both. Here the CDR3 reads CASSQAHSGLGNIQYF. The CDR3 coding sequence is TGCGCCAGCAGCCAAGCCCACAGTGGCCTGGGGAACATTCAGTACTTC.